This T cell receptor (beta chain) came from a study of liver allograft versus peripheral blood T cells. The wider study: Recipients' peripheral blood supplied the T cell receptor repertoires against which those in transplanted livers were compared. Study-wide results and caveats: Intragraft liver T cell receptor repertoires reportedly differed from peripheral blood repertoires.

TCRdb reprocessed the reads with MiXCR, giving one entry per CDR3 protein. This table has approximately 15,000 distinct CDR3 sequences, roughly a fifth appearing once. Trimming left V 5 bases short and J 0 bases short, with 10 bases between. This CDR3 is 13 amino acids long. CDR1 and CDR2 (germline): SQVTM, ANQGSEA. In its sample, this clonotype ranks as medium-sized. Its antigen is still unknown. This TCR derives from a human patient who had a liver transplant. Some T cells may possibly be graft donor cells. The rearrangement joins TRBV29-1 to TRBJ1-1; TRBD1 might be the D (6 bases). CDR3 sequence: CSVQDSLNTEAFF. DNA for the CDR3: TGCAGCGTTCAGGACAGTCTGAACACTGAAGCTTTCTTT.